This TCR beta chain was retrieved from a study of tumor-infiltrating lymphocytes in primary liver carcinoma. For each extraction, RNA and DNA were obtained together from approximately 20-30 mg of unsorted bulk tissue. Treatment of the patients' primary liver carcinoma consisted of surgical resection. Without exception, tumor samples held over 75% viable tumor cells. With regard to this clonotype: Its antigen is unidentified. A much larger clone differs by one base, so this may be a read error.

A constant-region primer served to make TCR beta cDNA from around 540 ng total RNA. A slightly modified ARM-PCR protocol with three nested multiplex PCR rounds produced these TCR beta libraries. For around 11 cycles apiece, the opening two PCR rounds ran with TRBV1-TRBV30 forward primers and a C-beta reverse primer. TCRdb redid the calling of the multiplex PCR reads with MiXCR, one entry per CDR3 protein. The repertoire holds 100,000 to 150,000 distinct CDR3 sequences, with about 68% as singletons. The CDR3 extends over 13 amino acids. V lost 0 bases and J lost 4, with 6 bases in between. Looked up from germline, CDR1 is SQVTM and CDR2 is ANQGSEA. Overall study findings and caveats: Tumor samples exhibited a significantly greater top-250-clone fraction than blood samples (p = 0.039).

The sample taken for sequencing was liver tumor tissue from sampling region 1. The subset: tumor region T1, superior pole. The gene calls are TRBV29-1 and TRBJ1-4, with unresolved D. This receptor was identified in a woman aged 55 to 70 with primary liver carcinoma and hepatitis B virus infection. CDR3 nucleotides: TGCAGCGTTGAAGAGGGAATTAATGAAAAACTGTTTTTT. Amino acid sequence: CSVEEGINEKLFF.